This entry lists 20 T cell receptor beta chains sequenced from one sample in a study of tumor-infiltrating lymphocytes in primary liver carcinoma. The roughly 19-33 mg bulk tissue piece was not sorted before simultaneous RNA and DNA extraction. The input was 400 to 500 ng total RNA; TCR beta cDNA was made from it with a constant-region primer. Slightly modified ARM-PCR served as the procedure for the TCR beta libraries. These libraries came from three rounds of nested multiplex PCR. A C-beta reverse primer was combined with TRBV1-TRBV30 forward primers in the first two PCR rounds, and each round had approximately 10 cycles. TCRdb used MiXCR to reprocess the multiplex PCR reads, holding one entry per CDR3 protein. Of about 100,000 distinct CDR3 sequences listed, about 70% were seen once; the top ten hold 12%. The sample taken for sequencing was liver tumor tissue from sampling region 2. Subset of the sample: tumor region T2, inferior pole. These receptors all come from a woman in her sixties with primary liver carcinoma and hepatitis B virus infection.

This clonotype was recorded only once. As the CDR3 is not closed by the conserved phenylalanine or tryptophan, this likely results from a read error. The rearrangement joins TRBV11-2 to TRBJ2-5; D unresolved. The germline V gene encodes CDR1 SGHAT and CDR2 FQNNGV. The CDR3 has 13 amino acids. In DNA, the CDR3 is TGTGCCAGCAGCCGAATGTACCAAGAGACTCAGTACCTC. It is translated as CASSRMYQETQYL.

This clonotype occurred many times. The V gene is TRBV6-5, the J gene TRBJ2-5, with 8 bases that match TRBD1. The J segment lost 5 bases and the V segment lost 2 bases, leaving 4 bases of the junction unmatched. This CDR3 has 14 residues. The germline V gene has CDR1 MNHEY and CDR2 SVGAGI. CDR3 protein: CASSYRTGRETQYF. The CDR3 DNA follows: TGTGCCAGCAGTTACCGGACAGGGCGGGAGACCCAGTACTTC.

The rearrangement links TRBV20-1 to TRBJ2-2; D gene uncertain. Trimming took 1 base from V and 4 from J, leaving 13 bases between them. CDR1 and CDR2 (germline): DFQATT, SNEGSKA (reference sequence). The CDR3 consists of 15 residues. CDR3 in amino acids: CSARASRSFTGELFF. In DNA, the CDR3 is TGCAGTGCTAGAGCCTCTCGCTCCTTCACCGGGGAGCTGTTTTTT.

In its sample, this clonotype was seen once. A read error may be the cause here, since a much bigger clone is one base away. The rearrangement uses TRBV28 and TRBJ2-4, with D perhaps TRBD2 (6 bases). From germline, CDR1 is MDHEN and CDR2 SYDVKM. V dropped 5 bases and J dropped 3 bases, with 23 bases sitting between them. The length of the CDR3 is 18 residues. CDR3 amino acids: CASSQSVGGPRDKNIQYF. DNA of the CDR3: TGTGCCAGCAGTCAGTCCGTGGGGGGACCTCGTGACAAAAACATTCAGTACTTC.

This clonotype showed up just a few times. The genes are TRBV20-1 and TRBJ1-6; maybe TRBD1 (6 bases). Germline CDR1 DFQATT, CDR2 SNEGSKA (reference sequence). The germline V and J ends were trimmed by 3 bases and 8 bases, with 20 bases remaining between them. This CDR3 comprises 16 residues. CDR3: CSASDYRDIEDSPLHF. CDR3 coding DNA: TGCAGTGCTAGCGATTACCGGGACATAGAGGATTCACCCCTCCACTTT.

Only one count was recorded for this clonotype. The junction and the germline gene differ at one end; a read error may be behind it. The chain employs TRBV6-1 and TRBJ2-3; TRBD1 matches at 7 bases. The CDR3 covers 14 residues. The germline V gene has CDR1 MNHNS and CDR2 SASEGT. The CDR3 protein is CAGTRDRSGDTHYF. The CDR3 DNA reads as TGTGCAGGCACCCGGGACAGATCAGGAGATACGCACTATTTT.

This clonotype appeared a single time. One end of the junction is discordant with germline, which a read error may explain. The J gene is TRBJ2-3, the V gene TRBV29-1; 8 bases agree with TRBD1. The CDR3 contains 14 residues. The germline CDR1 and CDR2 sequences are SQVTM and ANQGSEA. CDR3 DNA sequence: TGCATCGTTGGGGACAGGACCCTCACTGATACGCAATATTTT. This encodes CIVGDRTLTDTQYF.

A note on this clonotype: This clone may be a read error of a much larger clone one base away. The chain combines TRBV20-1 with TRBJ2-4; D uncertain. The CDR3 is 16 amino acids. CDR1 is DFQATT, CDR2 SNEGSKA, per germline (reference sequence). Between the trimmed V and J ends, which lost 6 bases and 1 base, there was a span of 19 bases. The CDR3 loop reads CSALDKFSVAKNIQYF. The DNA of the CDR3 is TGCAGTGCCCTCGACAAATTCTCCGTGGCCAAAAACATTCAGTACTTC.

About this clonotype: A junction boundary mismatches the germline segment, possibly from a read error. This chain's CDR3 is CASSLDSAGANAGELFF. The CDR3 nucleotides read TGTGCCAGTAGCTTAGACAGCGCTGGTGCGAACGCCGGGGAGCTGTTTTTT. The V call is TRBV11-3, the J call TRBJ2-2; D possibly corresponds to TRBD1 (5 bases). CDR1 and CDR2 from the germline V gene are SGHNT and YENEEA. This CDR3 region has 17 residues.

Judged by abundance, this clonotype is medium-sized. The chain combines TRBV29-1 with TRBJ2-7, with 8 bases lining up with TRBD1. The CDR3 spans 14 residues. Trimming removed 5 bases from V and 0 bases from J; junction bases left unmatched: 6. The germline CDR1 and CDR2 sequences are SQVTM and ANQGSEA. This CDR3 reads CSVTGTGSSYEQYF. The DNA for the CDR3 is TGCAGCGTTACCGGGACAGGTAGCTCCTACGAGCAGTACTTC.

In regard to this clonotype: Germline and junction disagree at one end, which may indicate a read error. This sequence joins TRBV6-2 or TRBV6-3 and TRBJ1-1, with D perhaps TRBD1 (6 bases). CDR3 length: 16 amino acids. Germline values: CDR1 MNHEY, CDR2 SVGEGT. In DNA form, the CDR3 reads TGTGCCAGTAGTTTTGGGACAAGGAAGAGGTACACTGAAGCTTTCTTT. Protein: CASSFGTRKRYTEAFF.

This clonotype was seen at least ten times. This rearrangement joins TRBV28 to TRBJ2-5; 7 bases fit TRBD1. V lost 7 bases and J lost 1; bases outside the gene matches: 3. Germline V gene sequence: CDR1 MDHEN, CDR2 SYDVKM. This CDR3 contains 13 residues. Written as DNA, the CDR3 is TGTGCCAGCATAGGGACAGCCCAAGAGACCCAGTACTTC. Translating it yields CASIGTAQETQYF.

This clonotype was counted between two and nine times. A much larger clone lies a single base off, so this may be a read error. The V and J genes are TRBV5-1 and TRBJ2-2; the D gene could be TRBD1 or TRBD2 (5 bases each). This CDR3 is 16 amino acids long. Per the germline V gene, CDR1 is SGHRS and CDR2 is YFSETQ. With 0 bases removed from V and 1 base from J, the gap between germline ends came to 10 bases. In DNA, the CDR3 is TGCGCCAGCAGCTTGGGGCAGGGAGTGAACACCGGGGAGCTGTTTTTT. This codes for CASSLGQGVNTGELFF.

Concerning this clonotype: One base away lies a much larger clone, so this may be a sequencing read error. The conserved final phenylalanine or tryptophan is absent from the CDR3, which likely points to a read error. The chain is built from TRBV5-6 and TRBJ2-5, with unresolved D. Looked up from germline, CDR1 is SGHDT and CDR2 is YYEEEE. This CDR3 region has 15 residues. Trimming shortened V by 4 bases and J by 2 bases, and 15 bases separated the two germline ends. CDR3 in DNA: TGTGCCAGCAGCCAGAGGATTCCCATGCAAGAGACCCAGTACTTA. Protein: CASSQRIPMQETQYL.

V and J are TRBV29-1 and TRBJ2-6; unclear D gene. The V gene's germline CDR1 is SQVTM and CDR2 ANQGSEA. The length of the CDR3 is 13 residues. The V gene lost 6 bases and the J gene lost 8 bases, with 14 bases spanning the gap. CDR3 in amino acids: CSVRKSVSNVLTF. The CDR3 DNA sequence: TGCAGCGTCCGTAAGTCTGTGTCCAACGTCCTGACTTTC.

As DNA, the CDR3 is TGCAGCGCGGAGTTCGGACAGAGCACAGATACGCAGTATTTT. This codes for CSAEFGQSTDTQYF. The genes are TRBV29-1 and TRBJ2-3, with D perhaps TRBD1 (6 bases). Germline lookup yields CDR1 SQVTM and CDR2 ANQGSEA. V lost 7 bases and J lost 0, with 14 bases in between. CDR3 length: 14 residues.

At least ten counts were recorded for this clonotype. The chain has TRBV5-1 and TRBJ1-1; 10 positions agree with TRBD1. Germline V lookup: CDR1 SGHRS, CDR2 YFSETQ. The CDR3 covers 15 residues. V dropped 0 bases and J dropped 5; count of bases not matched to a gene: 4. This CDR3 reads CASSLEGTGVTEAFF. DNA of the CDR3: TGCGCCAGCAGCTTGGAAGGGACAGGGGTAACTGAAGCTTTCTTT.

This clonotype has ten or more counts. Without the conserved terminal phenylalanine or tryptophan, this CDR3 likely stems from a read error. This sequence joins TRBV11-2 and TRBJ2-2, with 8 positions matching TRBD1. V lost 1 base, J lost 3 bases, and 1 base stayed unmatched. Germline assignment: CDR1 SGHAT and CDR2 FQNNGV. CDR3 length equals 15 residues. CDR3 in DNA: TGTGCCAGCAGCTTAGGGACAGGGTACACCGGGGAGCTGTTTCTT. The encoded protein is CASSLGTGYTGELFL.

On this clonotype itself: A read error is possible here, since a much larger clone lies one base away. The V gene is TRBV7-8, the J gene TRBJ2-2, with TRBD2 identical over 10 bases. The CDR3 has 19 residues. The V gene's germline CDR1 is SGHVS and CDR2 FQNEAQ. The CDR3 bases are TGTGCCAGCAGCCCGGGACTAGCGAGGGGAACGTTCAACACCGGGAAGCTGTTTTTT. Its protein product is CASSPGLARGTFNTGKLFF.

As regards this clonotype: A read error may produce the germline difference seen at one junction end. This chain uses TRBV5-1 with TRBJ1-4; D is ambiguous. Germline V gene sequence: CDR1 SGHRS, CDR2 YFSETQ. CDR3 size: 13 residues. CDR3 protein: CASSLEVNEKLFF. CDR3 sequence (DNA): TGCGCCAGCAGTTTGGAGGTGAATGAAAAACTGTTTTTT.